This entry lists 18 T cell receptor beta chains sequenced from one sample in a study of neurological immune-mediated disorders. TCRdb itself ran the 5' RACE reads through MiXCR, one entry per CDR3 protein. The sample lists tens of thousands of distinct CDR3 sequences; just over 2.5% were seen once. Sequences were obtained from PBMCs. The receptors come from a woman in her twenties or thirties with multiple sclerosis.

This clonotype has ten or more counts. The rearrangement links TRBV4-1 to TRBJ2-1; perhaps D is TRBD1 or TRBD2 (5 bases each). V was clipped by 1 base and J by 15 bases, with 13 bases between them. The CDR3 sequence is 12 residues long. From germline, CDR1 is MGHRA and CDR2 YSYEKL. For the CDR3, the DNA is TGCGCCAGCAGCCAAGGGGGGACGGAGGTGTTCTTC. Protein sequence: CASSQGGTEVFF.

There are many counts of this clonotype. The chain links TRBV7-2 to TRBJ1-1; 7 nucleotides align to TRBD1. Germline CDR1 and CDR2: SGHTA and FQGNSA. The CDR3 is 14 amino acids. V was clipped by 4 bases and J by 4 bases; unmatched bases: 6. For the CDR3, the DNA is TGTGCCAGCAGCTCAGGGGGGGTGGGCACTGAAGCTTTCTTT. Amino acids: CASSSGGVGTEAFF.

This clonotype was observed many times. The CDR3 protein is CASSLMTGGTEAFF. CDR3 nucleotide sequence: TGTGCCAGCAGCTTAATGACAGGGGGAACTGAAGCTTTCTTT. The V call is TRBV5-6, the J call TRBJ1-1, with 9 positions matching TRBD1. Germline CDR1 SGHDT, CDR2 YYEEEE. This CDR3 has 14 residues. The J segment lost 5 bases and the V segment lost 2 bases, leaving 4 bases of the junction unmatched.

In its sample, this clonotype was seen many times. The J gene is TRBJ1-1, the V gene TRBV12-3 or TRBV12-4; 8 positions match TRBD1. The CDR3 consists of 13 residues. The junction had 8 bases not matched to a gene; V was cut back by 3 bases and J by 11 bases. CDR3 sequence reads: CASSFSQGARAFF. The CDR3 DNA sequence: TGTGCCAGCAGTTTTTCCCAGGGGGCGCGGGCTTTCTTT.

This clonotype was detected many times. The V call is TRBV20-1, the J call TRBJ2-7; TRBD1 is a possible D gene (5 bases). V was pared by 3 bases and J by 2 bases, with 8 bases between. The CDR3 runs 12 residues. Germline loops: CDR1 DFQATT, CDR2 SNEGSKA (reference sequence). The CDR3 reads CSASGRAYEQYF. The CDR3 DNA sequence: TGCAGTGCTAGTGGCAGGGCCTACGAGCAGTACTTC.

This clonotype was seen many times. The chain couples TRBV5-1 to TRBJ2-1, with 11 bases fitting TRBD2. The J segment lost 6 bases and the V segment lost 3 bases, leaving 8 bases of the junction unmatched. The CDR3 is 16 residues long. Germline-derived CDR1 and CDR2 are SGHRS and YFSETQ. The CDR3 is CASSSGGLAGSNEQFF. The CDR3 region has the DNA TGCGCCAGCAGCTCGGGAGGACTAGCGGGTTCCAATGAGCAGTTCTTC.

This clonotype was seen at least ten times. This chain joins TRBV29-1 and TRBJ2-3; the D is unclear. The CDR3 loop spans 17 amino acids. V was clipped by 6 bases and J by 2 bases, with 24 bases between them. Germline V gives CDR1 SQVTM, CDR2 ANQGSEA. The CDR3 sequence is CSVGKPAGKDDTDTQYF. Written as DNA, the CDR3 is TGCAGCGTCGGAAAACCGGCAGGAAAGGACGACACAGATACGCAGTATTTT.

This clonotype has at least ten counts. The chain joins TRBV24-1 to TRBJ2-5, with D possibly TRBD1 on 7 matching bases. The length of the CDR3 is 17 residues. Trimming removed 0 bases at V and 4 bases at J, with 17 bases between. The germline CDR1 and CDR2 sequences are KGHDR and SFDVKD. This chain's CDR3 is CATSDLHRQGLRETQYF. In nucleotides, the CDR3 is TGTGCCACCAGTGATTTGCACCGACAGGGACTGCGAGAGACCCAGTACTTC.

This clonotype has at least ten counts. The rearrangement uses TRBV20-1 and TRBJ2-3; D possibly corresponds to TRBD1 (6 bases). V was trimmed by 4 bases and J by 3 bases, leaving 14 bases between them. Germline CDR1 and CDR2: DFQATT and SNEGSKA (reference sequence). The CDR3 loop spans 14 amino acids. This CDR3 reads CSAISRGRTDTQYF. In DNA, the CDR3 is TGCAGTGCTATCAGCAGGGGAAGAACAGATACGCAGTATTTT.

This clonotype was seen more than once but under ten times. Possible read error: a much larger clone is one base away. The chain carries TRBV7-9 and TRBJ2-1, with D unresolved. This CDR3 region has 13 residues. CDR1 and CDR2 from the germline V gene are SEHNR and FQNEAQ (reference sequence). The CDR3 here is CASSLVQYNERFF. For the CDR3, the DNA is TGTGCCAGCAGCTTAGTTCAGTACAATGAGCGGTTCTTC.

This clonotype appeared many times. The chain couples TRBV7-2 to TRBJ2-1; 11 positions match TRBD2. Germline values: CDR1 SGHTA, CDR2 FQGNSA. This CDR3 comprises 17 residues. Trimming at V came to 8 bases and at J to 3 bases, leaving 12 bases not matched to a gene. The CDR3 region has the DNA TGTGCCAGCTTTACCCCAGCGGGACTAGCGGTCTACAATGAGCAGTTCTTC. Translation gives CASFTPAGLAVYNEQFF. Full variable domain (missing parts from reference TRBV7-2 and TRBJ2-1): GAGVSQSPSNKVTEKGKDVELRCDPISGHTALYWYRQSLGQGLEFLIYFQGNSAPDKSGLPSDRFSAERTGGSVSTLTIQRTQQEDSAVYLCASFTPAGLAVYNEQFFGPGTRLTVL.

The table lists this clonotype with many counts. The J gene is TRBJ2-5, the V gene TRBV15; D is unclear. The V end was cut by 3 bases, the J end by 4 bases, with 15 bases between. Looked up from germline, CDR1 is LNHNV and CDR2 is YYDKDF (reference sequence). This CDR3 region has 15 residues. The CDR3 sequence is CATSSRRLPGETQYF. CDR3 DNA sequence: TGTGCCACCAGCAGCAGAAGACTCCCGGGAGAGACCCAGTACTTC.

This clonotype turned up a few times. V usage is TRBV18 and J usage is TRBJ2-1; TRBD2 agrees at 7 bases. Germline V CDR1 and CDR2: KGHSH, LQKENI. V shed 3 bases and J 4 bases; nucleotides not matched to a gene: 3. CDR3 length equals 14 residues. The CDR3 coding sequence is TGTGCCAGCTCACCGGGAGGGGCGTACAATGAGCAGTTCTTC. Residues: CASSPGGAYNEQFF.

This clonotype has ten or more counts. The chain links TRBV6-2 or TRBV6-3 to TRBJ2-1; 9 bases map to TRBD1. The ends lost 5 bases at V and 3 bases at J; junction bases unmatched: 5. The germline gives CDR1 MNHEY, CDR2 SVGEGT. This CDR3 region has 15 residues. CDR3: CASSLDRGDYNEQFF. The CDR3 bases are TGTGCCAGCAGTCTGGACAGGGGCGACTACAATGAGCAGTTCTTC.

This clonotype was counted many times. V is TRBV5-1 and J is TRBJ1-2; the match to TRBD1 covers 9 bases. V was pared by 4 bases and J by 1 base, with 8 bases of the junction left unmatched. CDR1 SGHRS and CDR2 YFSETQ come from the germline V gene. This CDR3 contains 16 residues. The CDR3 DNA is TGCGCCAGCAGCGGGGGGCCGGGACAGGGTAACTATGGCTACACCTTC. Translating it yields CASSGGPGQGNYGYTF.

This clonotype was seen many times. J is TRBJ1-6 and V is TRBV5-1; TRBD1 agrees at 8 bases. Germline V gene sequence: CDR1 SGHRS, CDR2 YFSETQ. J was trimmed by 8 bases and V by 6 bases; bases with no gene match: 7. This CDR3 has 14 amino acids. Written as DNA, the CDR3 is TGCGCCAGCATGTCCGGGACAGGATATTCACCCCTCCACTTT. Its translation is CASMSGTGYSPLHF.

This clonotype was counted ten times or more. This sequence joins TRBV4-3 and TRBJ1-5; 9 bases fit TRBD1. The CDR3 covers 15 residues. V lost 3 bases and J lost 6; bases outside the gene matches: 6. Germline values: CDR1 LGHNA, CDR2 YSLEER. The CDR3 DNA follows: TGCGCCAGCAGCCATACACAGGGGGCTGGTCAGCCCCAGCATTTT. Its protein product is CASSHTQGAGQPQHF.

This clonotype was counted at least ten times. The chain is built from TRBV20-1 and TRBJ2-3; 10 bases are shared with TRBD2. Per the germline V gene, CDR1 is DFQATT and CDR2 is SNEGSKA (reference sequence). With 1 base clipped from V and 2 bases from J, the junction kept 6 bases outside the gene matches. This CDR3 region has 16 residues. In nucleotides, the CDR3 is TGCAGTGCTAGAGTGCCCCTAGCGGGGGTCACAGATACGCAGTATTTT. Translating it yields CSARVPLAGVTDTQYF.